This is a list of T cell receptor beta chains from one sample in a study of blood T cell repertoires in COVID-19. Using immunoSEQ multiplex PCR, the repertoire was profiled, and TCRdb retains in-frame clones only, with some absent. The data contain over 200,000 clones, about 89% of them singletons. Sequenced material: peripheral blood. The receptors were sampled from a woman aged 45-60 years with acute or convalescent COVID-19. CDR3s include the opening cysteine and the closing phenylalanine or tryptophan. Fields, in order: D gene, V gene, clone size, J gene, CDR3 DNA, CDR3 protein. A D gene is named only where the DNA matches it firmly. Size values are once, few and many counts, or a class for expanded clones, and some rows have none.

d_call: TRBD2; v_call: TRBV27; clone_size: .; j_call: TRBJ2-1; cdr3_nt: TGTGCCAGCATCGGACTAGCGGGAGTTTATTCCAATGAGCAGTTCTTC; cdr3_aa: CASIGLAGVYSNEQFF
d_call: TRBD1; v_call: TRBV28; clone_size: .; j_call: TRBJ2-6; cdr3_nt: TGTGCCAGCAGCTCTAGGGGGCTGGGGGCCAACGTCCTGACTTTC; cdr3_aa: CASSSRGLGANVLTF
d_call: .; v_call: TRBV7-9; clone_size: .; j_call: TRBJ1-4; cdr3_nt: TGTGCCAGCAGCGCCCAGACTCCCGCAACTAATGAAAAACTGTTTTTT; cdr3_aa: CASSAQTPATNEKLFF
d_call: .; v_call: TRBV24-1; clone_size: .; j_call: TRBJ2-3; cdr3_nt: TGTGCCACCAGTGATACCGGGGGGCAGGGAACAGATACGCAGTATTTT; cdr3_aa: CATSDTGGQGTDTQYF
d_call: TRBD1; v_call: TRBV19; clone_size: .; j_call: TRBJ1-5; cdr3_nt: TGTGCCAGTAGGGACAGGGGTCCATCCAATCAGCCCCAGCATTTT; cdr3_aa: CASRDRGPSNQPQHF
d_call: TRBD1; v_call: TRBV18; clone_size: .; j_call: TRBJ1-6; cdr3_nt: TGTGCCAGCTCACCGACCGGGACAGGGATCAATTCACCCCTCCACTTT; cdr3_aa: CASSPTGTGINSPLHF
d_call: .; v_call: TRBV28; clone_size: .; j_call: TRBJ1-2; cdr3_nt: TGTGCCAGCAGGAGAGGTGACTATGGCTACACCTTC; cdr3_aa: CASRRGDYGYTF
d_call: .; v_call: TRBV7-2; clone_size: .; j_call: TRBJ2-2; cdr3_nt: TGTGCCAGCAGCCTGACGACAGGAACCGGGGAGCTGTTTTTT; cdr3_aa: CASSLTTGTGELFF
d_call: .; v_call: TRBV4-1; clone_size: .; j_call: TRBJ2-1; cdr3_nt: TGCGCCAGCAGCCAAGACTCTAGCCCAAATGAGCAGTTCTTC; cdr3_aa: CASSQDSSPNEQFF
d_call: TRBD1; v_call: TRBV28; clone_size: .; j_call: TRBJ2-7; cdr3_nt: TGTGCCAGCAGTTGTCTCGACAGGGGGGGACCCTACGAGCAGTACTTC; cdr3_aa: CASSCLDRGGPYEQYF
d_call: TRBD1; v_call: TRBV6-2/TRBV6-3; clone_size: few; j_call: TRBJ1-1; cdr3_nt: TGTGCCAGCAGTACCAGGACAGGGAACACTGAAGCTTTCTTT; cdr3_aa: CASSTRTGNTEAFF
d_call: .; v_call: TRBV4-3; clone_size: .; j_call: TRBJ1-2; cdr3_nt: TGCGCCAGCAGCCAAGAAGTGGGCCAGGGAGGAGATGGCTACACCTTC; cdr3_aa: CASSQEVGQGGDGYTF
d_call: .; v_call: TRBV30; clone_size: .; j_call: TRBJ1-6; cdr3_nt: TGTGCCTGGACCCTCAGGGCCGGGGGTTCACCCCTCCACTTT; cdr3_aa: CAWTLRAGGSPLHF
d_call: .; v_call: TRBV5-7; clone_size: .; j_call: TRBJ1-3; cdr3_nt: TGTGCCAGCAGCTTGGACAACTCTGGAAACACCATATATTTT; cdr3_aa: CASSLDNSGNTIYF